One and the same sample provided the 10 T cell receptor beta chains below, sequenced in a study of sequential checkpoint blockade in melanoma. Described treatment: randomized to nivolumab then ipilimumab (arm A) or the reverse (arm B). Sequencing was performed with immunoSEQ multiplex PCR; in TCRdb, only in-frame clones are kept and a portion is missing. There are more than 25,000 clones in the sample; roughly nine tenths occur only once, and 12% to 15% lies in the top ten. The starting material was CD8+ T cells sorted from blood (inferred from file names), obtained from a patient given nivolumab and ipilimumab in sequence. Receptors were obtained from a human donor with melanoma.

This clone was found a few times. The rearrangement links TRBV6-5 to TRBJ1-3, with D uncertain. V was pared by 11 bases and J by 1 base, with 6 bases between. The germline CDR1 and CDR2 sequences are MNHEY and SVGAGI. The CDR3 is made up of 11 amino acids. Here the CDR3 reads CAVESGNTIYF. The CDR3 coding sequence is TGTGCCGTGGAGTCTGGAAACACCATATATTTT.

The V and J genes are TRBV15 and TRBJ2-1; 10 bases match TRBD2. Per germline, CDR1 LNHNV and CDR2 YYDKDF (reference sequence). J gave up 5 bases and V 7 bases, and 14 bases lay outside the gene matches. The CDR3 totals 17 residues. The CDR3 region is CATTRQLASGGNNEQFF. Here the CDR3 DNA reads TGTGCCACCACCAGGCAGTTAGCTAGCGGGGGCAACAATGAGCAGTTCTTC.

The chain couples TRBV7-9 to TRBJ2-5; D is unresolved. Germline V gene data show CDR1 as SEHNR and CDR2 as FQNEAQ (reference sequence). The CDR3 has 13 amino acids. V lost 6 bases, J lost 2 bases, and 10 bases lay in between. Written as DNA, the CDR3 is TGTGCCAGCAGTCCCCCCCTACAAGAGACCCAGTACTTC. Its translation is CASSPPLQETQYF.

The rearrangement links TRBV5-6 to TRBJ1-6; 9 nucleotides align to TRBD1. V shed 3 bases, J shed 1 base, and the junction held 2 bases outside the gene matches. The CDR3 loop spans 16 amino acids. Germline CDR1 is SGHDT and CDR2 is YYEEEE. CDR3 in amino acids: CASSSGQGSYNSPLHF. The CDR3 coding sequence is TGTGCCAGCAGCTCAGGACAGGGGTCCTATAATTCACCCCTCCACTTT.

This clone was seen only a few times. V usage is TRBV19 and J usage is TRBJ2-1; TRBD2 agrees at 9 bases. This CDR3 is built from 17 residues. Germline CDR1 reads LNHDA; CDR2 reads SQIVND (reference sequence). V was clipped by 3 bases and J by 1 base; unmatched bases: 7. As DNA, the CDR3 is TGTGCCAGTAGTATCCCTCTAGCGGGACTGTCCTACAATGAGCAGTTCTTC. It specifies CASSIPLAGLSYNEQFF.

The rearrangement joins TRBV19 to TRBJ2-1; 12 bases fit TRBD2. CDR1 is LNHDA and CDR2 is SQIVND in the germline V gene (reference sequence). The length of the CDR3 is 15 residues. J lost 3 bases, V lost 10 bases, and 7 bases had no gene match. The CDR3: CATALAGGFYNEQFF. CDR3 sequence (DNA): TGTGCCACCGCACTAGCGGGGGGCTTCTACAATGAGCAGTTCTTC. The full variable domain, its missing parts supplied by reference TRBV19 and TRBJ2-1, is DGGITQSPKYLFRKEGQNVTLSCEQNLNHDAMYWYRQDPGQGLRLIYYSQIVNDFQKGDIAEGYSVSREKKESFPLTVTSAQKNPTAFYLCATALAGGFYNEQFFGPGTRLTVL.

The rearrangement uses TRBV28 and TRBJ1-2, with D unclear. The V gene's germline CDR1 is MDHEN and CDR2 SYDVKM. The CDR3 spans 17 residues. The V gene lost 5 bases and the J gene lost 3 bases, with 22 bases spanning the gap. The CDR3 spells CASSPDARTPADYGYTF. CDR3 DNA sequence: TGTGCCAGCAGTCCAGACGCTAGAACACCAGCAGACTATGGCTACACCTTC.

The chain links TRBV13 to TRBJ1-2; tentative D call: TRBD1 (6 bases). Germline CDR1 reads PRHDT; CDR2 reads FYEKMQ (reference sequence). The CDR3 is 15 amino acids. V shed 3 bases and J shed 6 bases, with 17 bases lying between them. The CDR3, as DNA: TGTGCCAGCAGCTTCCCCCTCCAGGGGATCGATGGCTACACCTTC. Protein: CASSFPLQGIDGYTF.

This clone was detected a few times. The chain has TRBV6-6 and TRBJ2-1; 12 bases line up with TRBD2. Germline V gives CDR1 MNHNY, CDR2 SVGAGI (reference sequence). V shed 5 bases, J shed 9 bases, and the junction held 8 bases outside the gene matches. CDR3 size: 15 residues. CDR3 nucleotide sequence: TGTGCCAGCAGTGAGACTAGCGGGAGCTCCGGTGAGCAGTTCTTC. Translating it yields CASSETSGSSGEQFF.

CDR3 amino acids: CASSQALNRGEEKLFF. The CDR3, as DNA: TGCGCCAGCAGCCAAGCTTTAAACAGGGGGGAAGAAAAACTGTTTTTT. The rearrangement uses TRBV4-3 and TRBJ1-4; 8 nucleotides match TRBD1. The length of the CDR3 is 16 residues. Per the germline V gene, CDR1 is LGHNA and CDR2 is YSLEER. J gave up 8 bases and V 1 base, and 9 bases lay outside the gene matches.